This T cell receptor beta chain emerged from a study of T cell changes during pregnancy in multiple sclerosis. CDR3 length: 14 amino acids. V lost 6 bases, J lost 6 bases, and 7 bases stayed unmatched. From germline, CDR1 is MNHEY and CDR2 SMNVEV (reference sequence). Profiling relied on immunoSEQ multiplex PCR, and the TCRdb table lists in-frame clones only, not all of them. The sample lists approximately 98,000 clones, under 95% occurring once. The sequencing here drew on peripheral blood, taken after pregnancy. V gene TRBV27 combines with J gene TRBJ1-5; 8 bases line up with TRBD1. The clonotype was recovered from a female donor in good health, enrolled as a control in a pregnancy study. In nucleotides, the CDR3 is TGTGCCAGCAGCTATCAGGGGGCAGGTCAGCCCCAGCATTTT. Its protein product is CASSYQGAGQPQHF.